These 26 T cell receptor beta chains originate from one sample sequenced in a study of T cell responses to AZD1222 COVID-19 vaccine. TCRdb's table, derived via immunoSEQ multiplex PCR, lists solely in-frame clones and lacks some. The sample includes some 130,000 clones, about nine tenths of them seen just once. The sample was peripheral blood, taken on day 0 of AZD1222 vaccination. The receptor set was obtained from an adult in good health.

The chain employs TRBV25-1 and TRBJ2-1; D gene uncertain. This CDR3 has 12 amino acids. The V end lost 0 bases, the J end lost 7 bases, and 4 bases lay between the germline ends. Germline assignment: CDR1 MGHDK and CDR2 SYGVNS. CDR3 nucleotide sequence: TGTGCCAGCAGTGAATATCAGAATGAGCAGTTCTTC. It codes for CASSEYQNEQFF.

This chain connects TRBV30 to TRBJ2-1; D not resolved. V was shortened by 7 bases and J by 8 bases, with 15 bases between the two germline ends. This CDR3 region has 12 residues. Per germline, CDR1 GTSNPN and CDR2 SVGIG (reference sequence). CDR3 sequence: CAFQESRDEQFF. The CDR3 bases are TGTGCCTTCCAAGAAAGCCGGGATGAGCAGTTCTTC.

The rearrangement uses TRBV29-1 and TRBJ1-2; a possible D gene is TRBD1 (5 bases). V was trimmed by 7 bases and J by 2 bases, leaving 11 bases between them. This CDR3 is built from 12 residues. From germline, CDR1 is SQVTM and CDR2 ANQGSEA. The CDR3: CSGQGDNYGYTF. For the CDR3, the DNA is TGCAGCGGACAAGGGGACAACTATGGCTACACCTTC. The full variable domain, rest sourced from reference TRBV29-1 and TRBJ1-2, is SAVISQKPSRDICQRGTSLTIQCQVDSQVTMMFWYRQQPGQSLTLIATANQGSEATYESGFVIDKFPISRPNLTFSTLTVSNMSPEDSSIYLCSGQGDNYGYTFGSGTRLTVV.

The chain couples TRBV7-3 to TRBJ2-7, with 11 bases matching TRBD1. With 5 bases clipped from V and 6 bases from J, the junction kept 6 bases outside the gene matches. The CDR3 is 14 amino acids. Germline lookup yields CDR1 SGHTA and CDR2 FQGTGA. The CDR3 nucleotides are TGTGCCAGCAGCCTCGGGACAGGGGGATCCGAGCAGTACTTC. This encodes CASSLGTGGSEQYF.

The chain couples TRBV10-2 to TRBJ2-5, with 16 bases identical to TRBD2. Germline loops: CDR1 WSHSY, CDR2 SAAADI. V lost 6 bases, J lost 5 bases, and 6 bases stayed unmatched. This CDR3 region has 16 residues. CDR3 amino acids: CASRGTSGGAAETQYF. CDR3 DNA: TGCGCCAGCAGGGGGACTAGCGGGGGGGCCGCGGAGACCCAGTACTTC.

This sequence joins TRBV6-5 and TRBJ2-3; no firm D call. The CDR3 contains 12 residues. Trimming took 5 bases from V and 6 from J, leaving 9 bases between them. Germline lookup yields CDR1 MNHEY and CDR2 SVGAGI. CDR3 in amino acids: CASSTSEDTQYF. Written as DNA, the CDR3 is TGTGCCAGCAGTACCTCCGAGGATACGCAGTATTTT.

The chain links TRBV7-2 to TRBJ2-3; no clear D. The CDR3 spans 14 residues. V was clipped by 2 bases and J by 1 base, with 7 bases between them. Germline-derived CDR1 and CDR2 are SGHTA and FQGNSA. The CDR3, as DNA: TGTGCCAGCAGCTTATCGGCTGGCACAGATACGCAGTATTTT. Amino acids: CASSLSAGTDTQYF.

This sequence joins TRBV6-5 and TRBJ1-4; unclear D gene. The length of the CDR3 is 15 residues. Trimming left V 6 bases short and J 0 bases short, with 11 bases between. Germline CDR1 MNHEY, CDR2 SVGAGI. This CDR3 reads CASSQDLATNEKLFF. In nucleotides, the CDR3 is TGTGCCAGCAGCCAAGACCTGGCAACTAATGAAAAACTGTTTTTT.

The genes are TRBV28 and TRBJ1-5; D gene unclear. Between the trimmed V and J ends, which lost 6 bases and 2 bases, there was a span of 20 bases. This CDR3 region has 17 residues. Germline CDR1 MDHEN, CDR2 SYDVKM. CDR3 nucleotides: TGTGCCAGCAGGGCCGCCAGGTGGGGTATGGGCAATCAGCCCCAGCATTTT. Translated, it gives CASRAARWGMGNQPQHF. Using reference TRBV28 and TRBJ1-5 for the parts outside the CDR3, the full variable domain is DVKVTQSSRYLVKRTGEKVFLECVQDMDHENMFWYRQDPGLGLRLIYFSYDVKMKEKGDIPEGYSVSREKKERFSLILESASTNQTSMYLCASRAARWGMGNQPQHFGDGTRLSIL.

In its sample, this clone was seen once. V is TRBV5-4 and J is TRBJ2-1; TRBD2 matches at 7 bases. The CDR3 covers 15 residues. V shed 4 bases, J shed 0 bases, and the junction held 4 bases outside the gene matches. The V gene's germline CDR1 is SGHNT and CDR2 YYREEE (reference sequence). DNA for the CDR3: TGTGCCAGCAGCCCCCGGGGGGACTCCTACAATGAGCAGTTCTTC. It codes for CASSPRGDSYNEQFF. The full variable domain, completed using reference TRBV5-4 and TRBJ2-1, is ETGVTQSPTHLIKTRGQQVTLRCSSQSGHNTVSWYQQALGQGPQFIFQYYREEENGRGNFPPRFSGLQFPNYSSELNVNALELDDSALYLCASSPRGDSYNEQFFGPGTRLTVL.

CDR3 sequence (DNA): TGTGCCAGCAGCTTGGTCCCCGGCAGCCAAGAGACCCAGTACTTC. This gives the protein CASSLVPGSQETQYF. This rearrangement joins TRBV5-6 to TRBJ2-5; D gene ambiguous. CDR1 and CDR2 (germline): SGHDT, YYEEEE. The CDR3 loop spans 15 amino acids. Trimming shortened V by 0 bases and J by 1 base, and 10 bases separated the two germline ends.

V and J are TRBV6-2 or TRBV6-3 and TRBJ2-3; TRBD2 matches at 9 bases. V was pared by 5 bases and J by 3 bases, with 15 bases of the junction left unmatched. The CDR3 is made up of 18 amino acids. Germline V gene sequence: CDR1 MNHEY, CDR2 SVGEGT. This CDR3 reads CASSPQPYSGGRTDTQYF. The CDR3 nucleotides are TGTGCCAGCAGTCCCCAACCGTATAGCGGGGGTAGAACAGATACGCAGTATTTT.

The CDR3 bases are TGTGCCAGCAGCCAACCAGACCGGGACACCAAAGAGACCCAGTACTTC. As protein: CASSQPDRDTKETQYF. The rearrangement links TRBV3-1 (or the pseudogene TRBV3-2) to TRBJ2-5, with a possible D match to TRBD1 (6 bases). CDR3 length: 16 residues. Germline loops: CDR1 LGHDT, CDR2 YNNKEL (reference sequence). The V and J ends lost 2 bases and 3 bases respectively, with 16 bases between them.

The CDR3 DNA is TGTGCCAGCAGTTACTCTCGGGACACTGAAGCTTTCTTT. Encoded protein: CASSYSRDTEAFF. The V call is TRBV6-5, the J call TRBJ1-1; D gene uncertain. V gave up 0 bases and J gave up 3 bases, with 5 bases separating them. Germline assignment: CDR1 MNHEY and CDR2 SVGAGI. The CDR3 sequence is 13 residues long.

This chain uses TRBV6-5 with TRBJ1-2; possibly TRBD1 for D (6 bases). The CDR3 has 15 residues. Trimming removed 2 bases from V and 4 bases from J, with 14 bases in between. Germline V gene lookup returns CDR1 MNHEY and CDR2 SVGAGI. This chain's CDR3 is CASSYRGDKSYGYTF. For the CDR3, the DNA is TGTGCCAGCAGTTACCGCGGGGACAAGAGCTATGGCTACACCTTC.

The chain links TRBV11-2 to TRBJ2-7, with D possibly called TRBD1 or TRBD2 (6 bases each). The CDR3 sequence is 15 residues long. Germline-derived CDR1 and CDR2 are SGHAT and FQNNGV. V lost 8 bases and J 5 bases, leaving 22 bases between the germline ends. The CDR3 nucleotides are TGTGCCAGCGCTGAGGTTGGGGGGCGCAGAGACGAGCAGTACTTC. This encodes CASAEVGGRRDEQYF.

The chain recombines TRBV6-6 with TRBJ2-2, with 10 bases matching TRBD1. Germline-derived CDR1 and CDR2 are MNHNY and SVGAGI (reference sequence). The CDR3 totals 15 residues. Trimming removed 5 bases from V and 5 bases from J; junction bases left unmatched: 5. The CDR3 nucleotides are TGTGCCAGCAGTGGAGACAGGGGGCAGACCGGGGAGCTGTTTTTT. It codes for CASSGDRGQTGELFF.

This chain uses TRBV7-6 with TRBJ2-7; 12 nucleotides align to TRBD2. CDR3 size: 18 residues. J lost 4 bases, V lost 5 bases, and 15 bases had no gene match. The germline V gene has CDR1 SGHVS and CDR2 FNYEAQ. This chain's CDR3 is CASSPSSSGGAGYYEQYF. The CDR3 DNA follows: TGTGCCAGCAGCCCCTCATCTAGCGGGGGGGCGGGGTATTACGAGCAGTACTTC.

The table lists this clone with a few counts. The V call is TRBV27, the J call TRBJ2-2, with D perhaps TRBD1 (6 bases). CDR1 is MNHEY and CDR2 is SMNVEV in the germline V gene (reference sequence). The V end was cut by 5 bases, the J end by 3 bases, with 13 bases between. The CDR3 totals 15 residues. CDR3 bases: TGTGCCAGCAGTCGGCAGGGGTGGGACACCGGGGAGCTGTTTTTT. Amino acids: CASSRQGWDTGELFF.

This clone counts as medium-sized. Other nucleotide sequences in the sample specify the same CDR3. The genes are TRBV19 and TRBJ2-7; D unresolved. The CDR3 has 11 amino acids. Germline CDR1 is LNHDA and CDR2 is SQIVND (reference sequence). The V gene lost 3 bases and the J gene lost 4 bases, with 4 bases spanning the gap. CDR3 sequence (DNA): TGTGCCAGTAGTATGGGGTACGAGCAGTACTTC. Residues: CASSMGYEQYF.

This clone was counted a single time. The J gene is TRBJ2-3, the V gene TRBV7-2; 9 bases agree with TRBD2. V shed 8 bases and J 5 bases; nucleotides not matched to a gene: 14. The length of the CDR3 is 16 residues. The germline CDR1 and CDR2 sequences are SGHTA and FQGNSA. CDR3 bases: TGTGCCAGCGGGCTAGCGGGGAGCCTCACCCGAGATACGCAGTATTTT. Translation: CASGLAGSLTRDTQYF.

As for this clone: Other DNA sequences from this sample encode an identical CDR3 as well. The rearrangement links TRBV27 to TRBJ1-3; D gene uncertain. Trimming left V 6 bases short and J 0 bases short, with 6 bases between. The CDR3 has 13 amino acids. Germline loops: CDR1 MNHEY, CDR2 SMNVEV (reference sequence). The CDR3 nucleotides are TGTGCCAGCAGGGGATTCTCTGGAAACACCATATATTTT. Translated: CASRGFSGNTIYF.

This chain joins TRBV27 and TRBJ2-6; D possibly corresponds to TRBD2 (5 bases). The CDR3 contains 16 residues. V was clipped by 5 bases and J by 0 bases, with 11 bases between them. The V gene's germline CDR1 is MNHEY and CDR2 SMNVEV (reference sequence). CDR3 nucleotide sequence: TGTGCCAGCAGTCCCCTTGACTACTCTGGGGCCAACGTCCTGACTTTC. This sequence encodes CASSPLDYSGANVLTF. Supplemented by reference TRBV27 and TRBJ2-6, the full variable domain reads EAQVTQNPRYLITVTGKKLTVTCSQNMNHEYMSWYRQDPGLGLRQIYYSMNVEVTDKGDVPEGYKVSRKEKRNFPLILESPSPNQTSLYFCASSPLDYSGANVLTFGAGSRLTVL.

The chain couples TRBV15 to TRBJ1-4, with no clear D. V lost 0 bases and J lost 5, with 4 bases in between. Germline V gene data show CDR1 as LNHNV and CDR2 as YYDKDF (reference sequence). The CDR3 has 13 amino acids. As DNA, the CDR3 is TGTGCCACCAGCAGAGATGGGAATGAAAAACTGTTTTTT. Its protein product is CATSRDGNEKLFF.

This chain uses TRBV9 with TRBJ2-3; 8 bases are shared with TRBD2. This CDR3 contains 16 residues. Per the germline V gene, CDR1 is SGDLS and CDR2 is YYNGEE. The V segment lost 3 bases and the J segment 3 bases; nucleotides outside the gene matches: 9. DNA for the CDR3: TGTGCCAGCAGCGCCCCGCGGGGGGCTCCTACAGATACGCAGTATTTT. Its translation is CASSAPRGAPTDTQYF.

In its sample, this clone was seen once. The chain couples TRBV27 to TRBJ2-3; no clear D gene. Germline V gene sequence: CDR1 MNHEY, CDR2 SMNVEV (reference sequence). This CDR3 region has 11 residues. The CDR3 region has the DNA TGTGTCACGGGCTCCCCGAGAACGCAGTATTTT. This translates into CVTGSPRTQYF.